The 21 T cell receptor beta chains presented below share a single source sample, sequenced in a study of blood T cell repertoires in COVID-19. Assay used: immunoSEQ multiplex PCR; TCRdb lists only in-frame clones, some missing. The table includes a few hundred thousand clones, around 85% detected once. The sequencing sample was made of PBMCs or T cells enriched from blood (not recorded which). All receptors come from a woman aged 35 to 49 with acute COVID-19.

This chain connects TRBV13 to TRBJ1-1; D is ambiguous. Germline V CDR1 and CDR2: PRHDT, FYEKMQ (reference sequence). Trimming took 10 bases from V and 0 from J, leaving 15 bases between them. This CDR3 has 14 amino acids. The CDR3 loop reads CATTTGMMNTEAFF. The CDR3 region has the DNA TGTGCCACCACCACGGGTATGATGAACACTGAAGCTTTCTTT.

The CDR3, as DNA: TGTGCCAGCAGCCAAGCCTTACTAGCGGGAGTTCCCTCTGGGGCCAACGTCCTGACTTTC. Its translation is CASSQALLAGVPSGANVLTF. V gene TRBV3-1 (or the pseudogene TRBV3-2) combines with J gene TRBJ2-6, with TRBD2 matching 11 bases. V gave up 1 base and J gave up 0 bases; unmatched junction bases: 8. Germline V gene lookup returns CDR1 LGHDT and CDR2 YNNKEL (reference sequence). The CDR3 contains 20 residues.

This chain uses TRBV11-2 with TRBJ2-5, with 7 bases aligning to TRBD2. The V gene end was trimmed by 5 bases and the J gene end by 5 bases; junction bases not matched to a gene: 14. The CDR3 runs 16 residues. From germline, CDR1 is SGHAT and CDR2 FQNNGV. CDR3 amino acids: CASSLFGRGIGETQYF. CDR3 coding DNA: TGTGCCAGCAGCCTCTTCGGGCGGGGGATTGGGGAGACCCAGTACTTC.

This rearrangement joins TRBV2 to TRBJ1-1; D ambiguous. The CDR3 consists of 15 residues. V dropped 5 bases and J dropped 3 bases, with 16 bases sitting between them. CDR1 is SNHLY and CDR2 is FYNNEI in the germline V gene. CDR3 sequence (DNA): TGTGCCAGCAGTTTCCCCTTCGTCCAGGACACTGAAGCTTTCTTT. Encoded protein: CASSFPFVQDTEAFF. Together with reference TRBV2 and TRBJ1-1, the CDR3 gives the full variable domain: EPEVTQTPSHQVTQMGQEVILRCVPISNHLYFYWYRQILGQKVEFLVSFYNNEISEKSEIFDDQFSVERPDGSNFTLKIRSTKLEDSAMYFCASSFPFVQDTEAFFGQGTRLTVV.

The chain combines TRBV24-1 with TRBJ1-1, with unresolved D. V was pared by 6 bases and J by 1 base, with 23 bases between. The germline V gene has CDR1 KGHDR and CDR2 SFDVKD. This CDR3 has 18 residues. The CDR3 sequence: CATSFRRRAKRRNTEAFF. The CDR3 nucleotides are TGTGCCACCAGTTTCCGGCGACGCGCTAAGAGGAGGAACACTGAAGCTTTCTTT.

The rearrangement uses TRBV7-9 and TRBJ1-4; D gene ambiguous. Trimming took off 5 bases at V and 3 bases at J, with 4 bases between the two ends. The germline CDR1 and CDR2 sequences are SEHNR and FQNEAQ (reference sequence). The CDR3 has 12 amino acids. The CDR3 reads CASSISNEKLFF. The CDR3 bases are TGTGCCAGCAGCATATCTAATGAAAAACTGTTTTTT.

The chain carries TRBV6-5 and TRBJ2-7, with TRBD2 identical over 8 bases. V lost 8 bases and J lost 4; bases outside the gene matches: 4. Germline CDR1 MNHEY, CDR2 SVGAGI. CDR3 length equals 12 residues. The CDR3 protein is CASGTRAYEQYF. DNA for the CDR3: TGTGCCAGCGGGACTAGGGCTTACGAGCAGTACTTC.

This clone was seen more than once but under ten times. The chain joins TRBV11-2 to TRBJ2-1, with 8 positions matching TRBD1. The germline gives CDR1 SGHAT, CDR2 FQNNGV. The length of the CDR3 is 15 residues. J lost 2 bases, V lost 5 bases, and 5 bases had no gene match. DNA for the CDR3: TGTGCCAGCAGCCCAGGGACAGGCCCCTACAATGAGCAGTTCTTC. Its translation is CASSPGTGPYNEQFF.

In its sample, this clone was seen a few times. The J gene is TRBJ1-2, the V gene TRBV28, with D unresolved. V was trimmed by 1 base and J by 3 bases, leaving 21 bases between them. This CDR3 region has 18 residues. In germline, CDR1 is MDHEN, CDR2 SYDVKM. The CDR3 nucleotides are TGTGCCAGCAGTTTATCCCACAGTTCCCGAACCTCTGACTATGGCTACACCTTC. Its protein is CASSLSHSSRTSDYGYTF.

The chain links TRBV6-5 to TRBJ2-3; 7 positions match TRBD2. This CDR3 is built from 15 residues. J gave up 0 bases and V 7 bases, and 7 bases lay outside the gene matches. CDR1 is MNHEY, CDR2 SVGAGI, per germline. CDR3 region: CASKTSVTSTDTQYF. In DNA form, the CDR3 reads TGTGCCAGCAAAACTAGCGTTACTAGCACAGATACGCAGTATTTT.

The genes are TRBV4-1 and TRBJ1-4, with 11 positions matching TRBD1. V trimming: 1 base; J trimming: 7 bases; junction bases outside the gene matches: 5. The CDR3 has 16 residues. CDR1 and CDR2 from the germline V gene are MGHRA and YSYEKL. The CDR3 DNA reads as TGCGCCAGCAGCCAAGGGGACAGGGGGACGGGTGAAAAACTGTTTTTT. This encodes CASSQGDRGTGEKLFF.

V usage is TRBV5-1 and J usage is TRBJ1-1; weak D call: TRBD1 (5 bases). There are 14 residues in the CDR3. Per germline, CDR1 SGHRS and CDR2 YFSETQ. Deletions cut 0 bases from V and 7 bases from J, with 13 bases between. For the CDR3, the DNA is TGCGCCAGCAGCTTGGAACAGGTGGACGATGAAGCTTTCTTT. Amino acid sequence: CASSLEQVDDEAFF. Based on the CDR3 plus reference TRBV5-1 and TRBJ1-1, the full variable domain is KAGVTQTPRYLIKTRGQQVTLSCSPISGHRSVSWYQQTPGQGLQFLFEYFSETQRNKGNFPGRFSGRQFSNSRSEMNVSTLELGDSALYLCASSLEQVDDEAFFGQGTRLTVV.

The genes are TRBV19 and TRBJ1-6; TRBD1 aligns across 8 bases. CDR3 length: 14 amino acids. The junction had 4 bases not matched to a gene; V was cut back by 4 bases and J by 8 bases. The germline gives CDR1 LNHDA, CDR2 SQIVND (reference sequence). The CDR3 loop reads CASSTGQAHSPLHF. The CDR3 DNA is TGTGCCAGTAGTACGGGACAGGCCCATTCACCCCTCCACTTT.

CDR3 in DNA: TGTGCCAGCAGTTTAAGGGCAGGGGGCAGCCAGCCCCAGCATTTT. Translated, it gives CASSLRAGGSQPQHF. The rearrangement joins TRBV27 to TRBJ1-5; 8 bases are a match to TRBD1. The CDR3 is 15 residues long. CDR1 is MNHEY, CDR2 SMNVEV, per germline (reference sequence). J was trimmed by 7 bases and V by 2 bases; bases with no gene match: 7.

This chain links TRBV5-4 with TRBJ1-5; 7 nucleotides match TRBD1. The CDR3 runs 13 residues. CDR1 and CDR2 from the germline V gene are SGHNT and YYREEE (reference sequence). The trim removed 4 bases at V and 7 bases at J, leaving 5 bases unmatched. Here the CDR3 reads CASSQGGAQPQHF. The CDR3 coding sequence is TGTGCCAGCAGCCAAGGGGGCGCACAGCCCCAGCATTTT.

CDR3 DNA: TGTGCCAGCAGCTTAACCTCCTCGTTTTTAGGGGCCCAGTACTTC. Amino acids: CASSLTSSFLGAQYF. J is TRBJ2-5 and V is TRBV7-3, with D possibly being TRBD1 (5 bases). The germline gives CDR1 SGHTA, CDR2 FQGTGA. V shed 0 bases and J shed 9 bases, with 17 bases lying between them. The CDR3 runs 15 residues.

This rearrangement joins TRBV11-2 to TRBJ1-1, with D unclear. Trimming took 3 bases from V and 0 from J, leaving 8 bases between them. Germline values: CDR1 SGHAT, CDR2 FQNNGV. The CDR3 has 14 residues. The CDR3 protein is CASSLGPLNTEAFF. The CDR3, as DNA: TGTGCCAGCAGCTTGGGCCCGTTGAACACTGAAGCTTTCTTT.

The V call is TRBV20-1, the J call TRBJ1-5; maybe TRBD1 (6 bases). Germline CDR1 is DFQATT and CDR2 is SNEGSKA (reference sequence). Trimming stripped 3 bases from V and 2 bases from J, with 11 bases between. The length of the CDR3 is 14 residues. CDR3 sequence: CSASSTGRNQPQHF. DNA for the CDR3: TGCAGTGCTAGTTCGACAGGACGCAATCAGCCCCAGCATTTT.

This rearrangement joins TRBV19 to TRBJ2-7, with TRBD1 matching over 8 bases. The ends lost 5 bases at V and 4 bases at J; junction bases unmatched: 10. The CDR3 extends over 15 amino acids. The germline gives CDR1 LNHDA, CDR2 SQIVND (reference sequence). This CDR3 reads CASSPGTGQLYEQYF. The CDR3 nucleotides are TGTGCCAGTAGTCCAGGGACAGGACAACTTTACGAGCAGTACTTC.

The genes are TRBV2 and TRBJ2-2; D is possibly TRBD1 (5 bases). Trimming removed 8 bases from V and 0 bases from J, with 10 bases in between. The CDR3 runs 14 residues. The germline gives CDR1 SNHLY, CDR2 FYNNEI. The CDR3 spells CASARTSNTGELFF. CDR3 nucleotides: TGTGCCAGCGCCCGGACATCGAACACCGGGGAGCTGTTTTTT.

This clone was detected only once. The CDR3 spells CASSPTSGRASYNEQFF. The CDR3 bases are TGTGCCAGCAGCCCGACTAGCGGGAGGGCTTCCTACAATGAGCAGTTCTTC. The chain couples TRBV5-4 to TRBJ2-1; 14 nucleotides agree with TRBD2. This CDR3 comprises 17 residues. The V gene's germline CDR1 is SGHNT and CDR2 YYREEE (reference sequence). The V gene end was trimmed by 4 bases and the J gene end by 1 base; junction bases not matched to a gene: 4.